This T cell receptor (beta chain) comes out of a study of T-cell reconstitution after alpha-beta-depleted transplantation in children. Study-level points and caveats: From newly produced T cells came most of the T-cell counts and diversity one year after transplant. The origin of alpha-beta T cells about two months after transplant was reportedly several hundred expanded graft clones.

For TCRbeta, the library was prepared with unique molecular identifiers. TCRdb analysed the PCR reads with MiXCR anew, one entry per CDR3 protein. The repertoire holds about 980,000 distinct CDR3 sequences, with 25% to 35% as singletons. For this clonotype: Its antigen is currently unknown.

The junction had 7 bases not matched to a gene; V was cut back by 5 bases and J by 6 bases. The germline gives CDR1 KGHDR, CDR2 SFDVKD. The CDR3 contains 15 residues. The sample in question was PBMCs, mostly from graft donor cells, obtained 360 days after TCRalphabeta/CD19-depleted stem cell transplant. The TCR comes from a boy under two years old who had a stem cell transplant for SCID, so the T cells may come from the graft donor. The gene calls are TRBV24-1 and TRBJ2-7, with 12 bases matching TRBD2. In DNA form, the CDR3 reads TGTGCCACCAGTGCGACTAGCGGGAGCTCAGCCGAGCAGTACTTC. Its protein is CATSATSGSSAEQYF.